A single sample is the source of the 21 T cell receptor beta chains below, sequenced in a study of CD8 T cells in ankylosing spondylitis. TCRdb reprocessed the 5' RACE reads with MiXCR, giving one entry per CDR3 protein. The sample holds about 240,000 distinct CDR3 sequences, about 10% seen once. The sample was blood, either unsorted or a sorted T cell fraction (not recorded which). The source of these receptors is a male donor with ankylosing spondylitis or in good health (not recorded which).

Many counts were recorded for this clonotype. The V call is TRBV6-5, the J call TRBJ2-1, with TRBD2 identical over 8 bases. The junction had 15 bases not matched to a gene; V was cut back by 4 bases and J by 4 bases. Germline V CDR1 and CDR2: MNHEY, SVGAGI. The CDR3 totals 18 residues. The CDR3 spells CASSSLGQGGRIYNEQFF. CDR3 bases: TGTGCCAGCAGTTCCCTCGGCCAGGGCGGGAGGATTTACAATGAGCAGTTCTTC.

This clonotype has more than one count but fewer than ten. The chain joins TRBV3-1 to TRBJ2-5, with D possibly matching TRBD2 (5 bases). Trimming stripped 1 base from V and 0 bases from J, with 15 bases between. The CDR3 is made up of 17 amino acids. Germline assignment: CDR1 LGHDT and CDR2 YNNKEL (reference sequence). Here the CDR3 reads CASSQALITRDQETQYF. The CDR3 nucleotides read TGTGCCAGCAGCCAAGCCCTTATTACTAGGGACCAAGAGACCCAGTACTTC.

The V and J genes are TRBV11-1 and TRBJ2-7; D is undetermined. Trimming pared 4 bases from V and 0 bases from J, leaving 10 bases between. Germline V gene data show CDR1 as SGHAT and CDR2 as FQDESV (reference sequence). This CDR3 comprises 14 residues. The CDR3 reads CASSSSDSSYEQYF. The CDR3 DNA is TGTGCCAGCAGCTCCTCGGATAGCTCCTACGAGCAGTACTTC.

This clonotype has a count of ten or more. J is TRBJ2-7 and V is TRBV3-1, with D unclear. The CDR3 is made up of 12 amino acids. CDR1 is LGHDT and CDR2 is YNNKEL in the germline V gene (reference sequence). Trimming removed 1 base from V and 3 bases from J, with 4 bases in between. The CDR3 protein is CASSQAGYEQYF. CDR3 DNA: TGTGCCAGCAGCCAAGCGGGCTACGAGCAGTACTTC.

This clonotype was seen many times. The CDR3 bases are TGTGCCAGCTCCCAGACTAGCCTTTATTCCGGGGAGCTGTTTTTT. It is translated as CASSQTSLYSGELFF. The rearrangement joins TRBV27 to TRBJ2-2, with 7 bases fitting TRBD2. V gave up 8 bases and J gave up 6 bases; unmatched junction bases: 12. The CDR3 covers 15 residues. Germline assignment: CDR1 MNHEY and CDR2 SMNVEV (reference sequence).

The chain links TRBV7-2 to TRBJ2-7; possibly TRBD1 for D (5 bases). CDR3 length: 14 residues. V dropped 8 bases and J dropped 0 bases, with 14 bases sitting between them. Germline V gives CDR1 SGHTA, CDR2 FQGNSA. The CDR3, as DNA: TGTGCCAGCTCGACCTTAGGGGTCTCCTACGAGCAGTACTTC. Translation gives CASSTLGVSYEQYF.

This clonotype was recorded at least ten times. This chain connects TRBV7-8 to TRBJ2-7; 7 bases line up with TRBD1. Germline CDR1 SGHVS, CDR2 FQNEAQ. The CDR3 has 13 residues. Trimming at V came to 9 bases and at J to 0 bases, leaving 5 bases not matched to a gene. Here the CDR3 reads CASRDRVSYEQYF. In DNA, the CDR3 is TGTGCCAGTCGGGACAGAGTCTCCTACGAGCAGTACTTC. Full variable domain (missing parts from reference TRBV7-8 and TRBJ2-7): GAGVSQSPRYKVAKRGQDVALRCDPISGHVSLFWYQQALGQGPEFLTYFQNEAQLDKSGLPSDRFFAERPEGSVSTLKIQRTQQEDSAVYLCASRDRVSYEQYFGPGTRLTVT.

The table lists this clonotype with many counts. The V and J genes are TRBV13 and TRBJ2-2; 8 bases agree with TRBD1. V was clipped by 5 bases and J by 2 bases; unmatched bases: 4. Germline lookup yields CDR1 PRHDT and CDR2 FYEKMQ (reference sequence). The CDR3 totals 15 residues. This CDR3 reads CASSPTGVNTGELFF. The CDR3 DNA is TGTGCCAGCAGCCCGACAGGGGTTAACACCGGGGAGCTGTTTTTT. Looking up the rest from reference TRBV13 and TRBJ2-2 gives the full variable domain: AAGVIQSPRHLIKEKRETATLKCYPIPRHDTVYWYQQGPGQDPQFLISFYEKMQSDKGSIPDRFSAQQFSDYHSELNMSSLELGDSALYFCASSPTGVNTGELFFGEGSRLTVL.

This clonotype was seen many times. V usage is TRBV21-1 and J usage is TRBJ2-7. TRBV21-1 is a pseudogene segment. The CDR3 spans 16 residues. CDR3 protein: CASSTTNSRYGYEQYF. The CDR3 bases are TGTGCCAGCAGCACGACAAATTCTCGGTACGGCTACGAGCAGTACTTC.

This clonotype was seen at least ten times. The chain joins TRBV12-3 or TRBV12-4 to TRBJ2-5; D is possibly TRBD2 (6 bases). V shed 5 bases and J shed 6 bases, with 13 bases lying between them. The CDR3 length is 13 residues. The CDR3 bases are TGTGCCAGCAGTAGTAGCGCGGGGAAGACCCAGTACTTC. Amino acids: CASSSSAGKTQYF.

The chain is built from TRBV28 and TRBJ2-7, with TRBD2 identical over 11 bases. The germline V gene has CDR1 MDHEN and CDR2 SYDVKM. The ends lost 4 bases at V and 0 bases at J; junction bases unmatched: 5. The length of the CDR3 is 16 residues. Written as DNA, the CDR3 is TGTGCCAGCAGTTCCGAGACTAGCGGGACCTCCTACGAGCAGTACTTC. This encodes CASSSETSGTSYEQYF.

This clonotype was recorded many times. The chain recombines TRBV5-1 with TRBJ2-1, with a tentative D call TRBD2 (6 bases). Per germline, CDR1 SGHRS and CDR2 YFSETQ. Trimming took off 3 bases at V and 7 bases at J, with 14 bases between the two ends. This CDR3 spans 14 amino acids. CDR3 loop: CASSWGRGGNEQFF. Written as DNA, the CDR3 is TGCGCCAGCAGCTGGGGTCGTGGGGGGAATGAGCAGTTCTTC.

The chain carries TRBV20-1 and TRBJ1-1; 9 bases are shared with TRBD1. There are 15 residues in the CDR3. Unmatched junction bases numbered 4, after V lost 0 bases and J lost 2 bases. Germline assignment: CDR1 DFQATT and CDR2 SNEGSKA (reference sequence). CDR3 DNA sequence: TGCAGTGCTAGAGACTCGGGACAGGGAAACACTGAAGCTTTCTTT. It translates to CSARDSGQGNTEAFF.

This clonotype was counted only a few times. The gene calls are TRBV11-2 and TRBJ2-7, with D tentatively TRBD1 or TRBD2 (6 bases each). Deletions cut 0 bases from V and 6 bases from J, with 12 bases between. Per the germline V gene, CDR1 is SGHAT and CDR2 is FQNNGV. The CDR3 has 14 residues. The CDR3 is CASSLEPRGREQYF. The CDR3 bases are TGTGCCAGCAGCTTAGAACCTCGGGGGCGCGAGCAGTACTTC.

This clonotype was recorded many times. The chain links TRBV15 to TRBJ1-2, with 8 bases identical to TRBD1. The V and J ends lost 5 bases and 2 bases, in that order; junction bases with no gene match: 13. The germline gives CDR1 LNHNV, CDR2 YYDKDF (reference sequence). The CDR3 spans 17 residues. The CDR3: CATSGPDRGYLNYGYTF. The CDR3 DNA is TGTGCCACCAGCGGCCCCGACAGGGGATATTTGAACTATGGCTACACCTTC. Combining the CDR3 with reference TRBV15 and TRBJ1-2 gives the whole variable domain DAMVIQNPRYQVTQFGKPVTLSCSQTLNHNVMYWYQQKSSQAPKLLFHYYDKDFNNEADTPDNFQSRRPNTSFCFLDIRSPGLGDTAMYLCATSGPDRGYLNYGYTFGSGTRLTVV.

Of note for this clonotype: Given a much more abundant clone one base away, this may be a read error. This chain links TRBV7-2 with TRBJ2-3, with no clear D. Germline V gene sequence: CDR1 SGHTA, CDR2 FQGNSA. The CDR3 is 15 residues long. CDR3 sequence (DNA): TGTGCCAGCAGCTTAGAGGCAAGGCAAACAGATTCGCAGTATTTT. Protein product: CASSLEARQTDSQYF. Supplemented by reference TRBV7-2 and TRBJ2-3, the full variable domain reads GAGVSQSPSNKVTEKGKDVELRCDPISGHTALYWYRQSLGQGLEFLIYFQGNSAPDKSGLPSDRFSAERTGGSVSTLTIQRTQQEDSAVYLCASSLEARQTDSQYFGPGTRLTVL.

This clonotype was picked up many times. The chain joins TRBV6-1 to TRBJ2-7; D perhaps matches TRBD1 (5 bases). The germline V and J ends were trimmed by 8 bases and 4 bases, with 18 bases remaining between them. In germline, CDR1 is MNHNS, CDR2 SASEGT. There are 14 residues in the CDR3. CDR3 coding DNA: TGTGCCAGCGGAACCCGACAGCGTAATTACGAGCAGTACTTC. Residues: CASGTRQRNYEQYF.

This chain uses TRBV20-1 with TRBJ2-1, with D uncertain. The CDR3 contains 15 residues. Trimming left V 0 bases short and J 7 bases short, with 16 bases between. CDR1 DFQATT and CDR2 SNEGSKA come from the germline V gene (reference sequence). The CDR3 reads CSARDRDGLRNEQFF. The CDR3 DNA reads as TGCAGTGCTAGAGATCGAGACGGTTTGAGGAATGAGCAGTTCTTC.

In this sample, this clonotype turned up a few times. CDR3 protein: CASSQGLTYEQYF. The CDR3 DNA reads TGTGCCAGCAGCCAAGGACTCACCTACGAGCAGTACTTC. This rearrangement joins TRBV14 to TRBJ2-7; D not resolved. The length of the CDR3 is 13 residues. Germline CDR1 and CDR2: SGHDN and FVKESK. V was trimmed by 1 base and J by 2 bases, leaving 6 bases between them.

This clonotype has more than one count but fewer than ten. The rearrangement joins TRBV29-1 to TRBJ1-2, with D tentatively TRBD1 (5 bases). In germline, CDR1 is SQVTM, CDR2 ANQGSEA. CDR3 length: 12 residues. Trimming pared 2 bases from V and 7 bases from J, leaving 11 bases between. The CDR3 DNA reads TGCAGCGTTGAAAGGGGCCAGTCTGGCTACACCTTC. It yields the protein CSVERGQSGYTF.

This clonotype came up many times. The V gene is TRBV5-1, the J gene TRBJ1-5; TRBD1 is a possible D gene (6 bases). V lost 5 bases, J lost 5 bases, and 14 bases lay in between. CDR3 length: 14 amino acids. CDR1 and CDR2 (germline): SGHRS, YFSETQ. The CDR3 coding sequence is TGCGCCAGCAGTATCGGGACACCTCATCAGCCCCAGCATTTT. It is translated as CASSIGTPHQPQHF.